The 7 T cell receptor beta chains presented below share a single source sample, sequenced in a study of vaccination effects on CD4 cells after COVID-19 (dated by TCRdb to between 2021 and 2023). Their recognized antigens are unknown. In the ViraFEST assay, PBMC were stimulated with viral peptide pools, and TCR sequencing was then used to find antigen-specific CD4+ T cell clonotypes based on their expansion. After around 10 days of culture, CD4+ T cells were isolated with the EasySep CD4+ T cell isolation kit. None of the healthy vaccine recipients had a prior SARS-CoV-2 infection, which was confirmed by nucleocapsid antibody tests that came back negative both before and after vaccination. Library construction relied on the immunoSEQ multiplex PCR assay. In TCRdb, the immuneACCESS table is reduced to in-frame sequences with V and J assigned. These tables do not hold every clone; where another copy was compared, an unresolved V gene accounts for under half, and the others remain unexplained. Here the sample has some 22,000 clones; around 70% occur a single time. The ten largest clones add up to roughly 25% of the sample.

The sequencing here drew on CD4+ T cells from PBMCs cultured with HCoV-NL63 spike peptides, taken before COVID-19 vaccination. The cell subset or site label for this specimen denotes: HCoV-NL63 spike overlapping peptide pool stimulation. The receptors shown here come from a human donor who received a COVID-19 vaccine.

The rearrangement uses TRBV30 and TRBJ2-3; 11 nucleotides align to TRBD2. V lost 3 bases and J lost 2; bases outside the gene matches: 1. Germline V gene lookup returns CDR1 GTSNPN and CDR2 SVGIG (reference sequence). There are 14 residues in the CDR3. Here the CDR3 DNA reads TGTGCCTGGAGGGGACTAGCGGCCACAGATACGCAGTATTTT. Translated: CAWRGLAATDTQYF.

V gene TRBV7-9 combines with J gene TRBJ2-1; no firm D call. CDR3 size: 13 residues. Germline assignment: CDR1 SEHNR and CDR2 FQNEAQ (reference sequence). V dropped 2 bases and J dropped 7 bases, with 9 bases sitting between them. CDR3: CASSLWGRNEQFF. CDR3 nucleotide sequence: TGTGCCAGCAGCTTATGGGGTCGGAATGAGCAGTTCTTC. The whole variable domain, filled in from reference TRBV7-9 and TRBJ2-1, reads DTGVSQNPRHKITKRGQNVTFRCDPISEHNRLYWYRQTLGQGPEFLTYFQNEAQLEKSRLLSDRFSAERPKGSFSTLEIQRTEQGDSAMYLCASSLWGRNEQFFGPGTRLTVL.

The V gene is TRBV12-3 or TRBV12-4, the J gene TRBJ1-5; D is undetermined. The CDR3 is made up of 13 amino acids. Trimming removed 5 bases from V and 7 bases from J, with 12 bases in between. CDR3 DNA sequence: TGTGCCAGCAGTCCCCATATGGGACAGCCCCAGCATTTT. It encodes CASSPHMGQPQHF.

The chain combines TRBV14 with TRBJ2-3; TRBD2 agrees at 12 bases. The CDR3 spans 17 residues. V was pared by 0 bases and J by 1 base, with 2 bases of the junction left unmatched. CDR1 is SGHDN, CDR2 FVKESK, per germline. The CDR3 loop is CASSQETSGGRTDTQYF. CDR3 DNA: TGTGCCAGCAGCCAAGAAACTAGCGGGGGGCGCACAGATACGCAGTATTTT.

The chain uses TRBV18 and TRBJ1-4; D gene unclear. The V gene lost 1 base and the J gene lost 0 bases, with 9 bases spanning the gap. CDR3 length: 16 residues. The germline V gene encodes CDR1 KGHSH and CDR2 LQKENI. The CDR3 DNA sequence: TGTGCCAGCTCACCACTCCTGACTTCAACTAATGAAAAACTGTTTTTT. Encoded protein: CASSPLLTSTNEKLFF. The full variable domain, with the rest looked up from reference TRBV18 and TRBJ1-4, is NAGVMQNPRHLVRRRGQEARLRCSPMKGHSHVYWYRQLPEEGLKFMVYLQKENIIDESGMPKERFSAEFPKEGPSILRIQQVVRGDSAAYFCASSPLLTSTNEKLFFGSGTQLSVL.

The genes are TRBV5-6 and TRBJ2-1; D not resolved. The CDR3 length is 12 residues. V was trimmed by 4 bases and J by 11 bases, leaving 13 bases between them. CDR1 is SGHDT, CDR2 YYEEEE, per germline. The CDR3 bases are TGTGCCAGCAGCCCGAGTCTGGGTAAGCAGTTCTTC. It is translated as CASSPSLGKQFF.

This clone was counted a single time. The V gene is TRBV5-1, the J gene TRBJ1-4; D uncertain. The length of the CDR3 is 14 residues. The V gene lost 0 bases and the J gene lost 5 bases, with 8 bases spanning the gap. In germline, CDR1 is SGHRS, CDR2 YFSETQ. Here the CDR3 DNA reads TGCGCCAGCAGCTTGGCCGGCAGCAATGAAAAACTGTTTTTT. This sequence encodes CASSLAGSNEKLFF. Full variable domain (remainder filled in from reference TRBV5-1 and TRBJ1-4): KAGVTQTPRYLIKTRGQQVTLSCSPISGHRSVSWYQQTPGQGLQFLFEYFSETQRNKGNFPGRFSGRQFSNSRSEMNVSTLELGDSALYLCASSLAGSNEKLFFGSGTQLSVL.